The 20 T cell receptor beta chains below all came from one sample that was sequenced in a study of vaccination and CD4 T cells after COVID-19. Sample treatment: roughly ten-day PBMC culture with coronavirus spike peptide pools or control peptides (ViraFEST assay). Antigen specificity for these receptors is unknown. Cultured CD4+ T cells had their DNA profiled by the Oncomine TCR Beta short-read assay. Each CDR3 protein is one row after TCRdb ran MiXCR on the PCR reads. The sample consists of almost 20,000 distinct CDR3 sequences, 45% to 55% of them appearing once. Sequenced input: CD4+ T cells from blood, cultured in vitro. These receptor sequences come from a human donor who had recovered from COVID-19.

The genes are TRBV7-2 and TRBJ1-2; D is possibly TRBD1 (6 bases). CDR3 length: 14 residues. CDR1 is SGHTA, CDR2 FQGNSA, per germline. V dropped 1 base and J dropped 4 bases, with 10 bases sitting between them. CDR3 bases: TGTGCCAGCAGCTTAGGACAGGCACTCTATGGCTACACCTTC. Its protein product is CASSLGQALYGYTF.

Only one count was recorded for this clonotype. The gene calls are TRBV7-9 and TRBJ2-1; possibly TRBD1 for D (5 bases). From germline, CDR1 is SEHNR and CDR2 FQNEAQ (reference sequence). The CDR3 extends over 14 amino acids. The germline V and J ends were trimmed by 5 bases and 6 bases, with 14 bases remaining between them. The CDR3 region is CASSRVFRGNEQFF. The CDR3 nucleotides are TGTGCCAGCAGCCGGGTGTTTAGGGGCAATGAGCAGTTCTTC. Looking up the rest from reference TRBV7-9 and TRBJ2-1 gives the full variable domain: DTGVSQNPRHKITKRGQNVTFRCDPISEHNRLYWYRQTLGQGPEFLTYFQNEAQLEKSRLLSDRFSAERPKGSFSTLEIQRTEQGDSAMYLCASSRVFRGNEQFFGPGTRLTVL.

The chain links TRBV18 to TRBJ2-7; D may match TRBD1 or TRBD2 (6 bases each). This CDR3 has 15 residues. The V gene lost 2 bases and the J gene lost 5 bases, with 16 bases spanning the gap. Per germline, CDR1 KGHSH and CDR2 LQKENI. This CDR3 is CASSPTSPRGDEQYF. The DNA for the CDR3 is TGTGCCAGCTCACCAACCTCCCCGAGGGGGGACGAGCAGTACTTC. The complete variable domain, with remaining parts taken from reference TRBV18 and TRBJ2-7, reads NAGVMQNPRHLVRRRGQEARLRCSPMKGHSHVYWYRQLPEEGLKFMVYLQKENIIDESGMPKERFSAEFPKEGPSILRIQQVVRGDSAAYFCASSPTSPRGDEQYFGPGTRLTVT.

The chain links TRBV4-3 to TRBJ1-2, with 7 bases that match TRBD1. CDR3 length: 17 residues. V dropped 2 bases and J dropped 1; count of bases not matched to a gene: 10. Germline V gene lookup returns CDR1 LGHNA and CDR2 YSLEER. CDR3 region: CASSQKGVQGSNYGYTF. Here the CDR3 DNA reads TGCGCCAGCAGCCAAAAAGGGGTACAGGGGAGTAACTATGGCTACACCTTC.

V gene TRBV27 combines with J gene TRBJ2-4; 7 bases align to TRBD2. Germline CDR1 is MNHEY and CDR2 is SMNVEV (reference sequence). The ends lost 6 bases at V and 3 bases at J; junction bases unmatched: 5. CDR3 size: 14 residues. The CDR3 is CASSQTGGKNIQYF. CDR3 DNA sequence: TGTGCCAGCAGCCAGACGGGGGGCAAAAACATTCAGTACTTC.

This clonotype was recorded a few times. This rearrangement joins TRBV7-8 to TRBJ1-1, with D unclear. V gave up 5 bases and J gave up 1 base, with 11 bases separating them. The CDR3 is made up of 14 amino acids. The germline V gene has CDR1 SGHVS and CDR2 FQNEAQ. The CDR3, as DNA: TGTGCCAGCAGCCACGGAGTGGGGAACACTGAAGCTTTCTTT. Its translation is CASSHGVGNTEAFF.

The chain employs TRBV11-1 and TRBJ2-2; D is possibly TRBD1 or TRBD2 (6 bases each). Germline V gene data show CDR1 as SGHAT and CDR2 as FQDESV (reference sequence). The V and J ends lost 4 bases and 2 bases respectively, with 17 bases between them. This CDR3 comprises 17 residues. CDR3 region: CASSSPRGRSNTGELFF. CDR3 coding DNA: TGTGCCAGCAGCTCCCCGAGGGGGAGGTCCAACACCGGGGAGCTGTTTTTT.

The V and J genes are TRBV6-1 and TRBJ1-1; D call uncertain. The CDR3 has 14 amino acids. Trimming left V 5 bases short and J 3 bases short, with 13 bases between. Germline V CDR1 and CDR2: MNHNS, SASEGT. Here the CDR3 DNA reads TGTGCCAGCAGTCGGGAAGTTCGGGACACTGAAGCTTTCTTT. As protein: CASSREVRDTEAFF.

The chain recombines TRBV2 with TRBJ1-1; D possibly corresponds to TRBD1 (5 bases). Trimming shortened V by 1 base and J by 1 base, and 10 bases separated the two germline ends. The CDR3 covers 15 residues. Germline-derived CDR1 and CDR2 are SNHLY and FYNNEI. In DNA form, the CDR3 reads TGTGCCAGCAGTGAAGGACAGATACCGAACACTGAAGCTTTCTTT. This encodes CASSEGQIPNTEAFF.

The rearrangement uses TRBV11-2 and TRBJ2-2; 11 bases agree with TRBD2. V lost 5 bases to trimming and J lost 3 bases; unmatched junction nucleotides: 5. The germline CDR1 and CDR2 sequences are SGHAT and FQNNGV. CDR3 size: 16 residues. Here the CDR3 reads CASSLIAGGDTGELFF. The CDR3 DNA is TGTGCCAGCAGCCTAATAGCGGGGGGGGACACCGGGGAGCTGTTTTTT. The variable domain in full, with the rest retrieved from reference TRBV11-2 and TRBJ2-2, is EAGVAQSPRYKIIEKRQSVAFWCNPISGHATLYWYQQILGQGPKLLIQFQNNGVVDDSQLPKDRFSAERLKGVDSTLKIQPAKLEDSAVYLCASSLIAGGDTGELFFGEGSRLTVL.

The table lists this clonotype with a count of one. The chain joins TRBV4-1 to TRBJ1-1, with D unresolved. CDR1 and CDR2 (germline): MGHRA, YSYEKL. The V gene lost 0 bases and the J gene lost 3 bases, with 8 bases spanning the gap. CDR3 length: 14 residues. The CDR3 DNA is TGCGCCAGCAGCCAAGAACGGAGGGACACTGAAGCTTTCTTT. This sequence encodes CASSQERRDTEAFF.

This clonotype was observed a few times. V gene TRBV19 combines with J gene TRBJ1-2; TRBD1 agrees at 7 bases. This CDR3 has 15 residues. Germline CDR1 reads LNHDA; CDR2 reads SQIVND (reference sequence). Trimming removed 8 bases from V and 0 bases from J; junction bases left unmatched: 9. Here the CDR3 DNA reads TGTGCCAGTCGTGCCTCGACAGGGACTAACTATGGCTACACCTTC. It codes for CASRASTGTNYGYTF.

Only a few counts were recorded for this clonotype. V gene TRBV27 combines with J gene TRBJ1-5; D may be TRBD1 (5 bases). V was shortened by 2 bases and J by 5 bases, with 7 bases between the two germline ends. The CDR3 loop spans 13 amino acids. The germline CDR1 and CDR2 sequences are MNHEY and SMNVEV (reference sequence). The CDR3 nucleotides are TGTGCCAGCAGTTTACAGGGCTATCAGCCCCAGCATTTT. This codes for CASSLQGYQPQHF.

This clonotype was observed a handful of times. This chain connects TRBV6-1 to TRBJ1-5; perhaps TRBD1 as D (5 bases). V was cut by 3 bases and J by 1 base, with 19 bases left in between. Germline V lookup: CDR1 MNHNS, CDR2 SASEGT. The CDR3 is 18 amino acids. CDR3 residues: CASSEEPVGGISNQPQHF. The CDR3 DNA is TGTGCCAGCAGTGAGGAACCCGTGGGGGGGATAAGCAATCAGCCCCAGCATTTT.

The V call is TRBV20-1, the J call TRBJ2-5, with 16 bases lining up with TRBD2. The V and J ends lost 5 bases and 4 bases, in that order; junction bases with no gene match: 4. Germline CDR1 and CDR2: DFQATT and SNEGSKA (reference sequence). This CDR3 is built from 15 residues. This CDR3 reads CSAAGTSGGGETQYF. CDR3 in DNA: TGCAGTGCTGCTGGGACTAGCGGGGGGGGAGAGACCCAGTACTTC.

The CDR3 region has the DNA TGTGCCAGCAGCAGCCAACTCGGACAGATCGCGAACACCGGGGAGCTGTTTTTT. Protein: CASSSQLGQIANTGELFF. The rearrangement joins TRBV6-1 to TRBJ2-2; possible D gene TRBD1, 6 bases. Trimming took off 6 bases at V and 0 bases at J, with 20 bases between the two ends. Germline CDR1 MNHNS, CDR2 SASEGT. This CDR3 has 18 residues.

This sequence joins TRBV7-2 and TRBJ2-3; 9 nucleotides agree with TRBD2. The length of the CDR3 is 17 residues. Germline lookup yields CDR1 SGHTA and CDR2 FQGNSA. Trimming at V came to 0 bases and at J to 2 bases, leaving 6 bases not matched to a gene. In DNA, the CDR3 is TGTGCCAGCAGCTTAGCGACTAGCGGTGCCTCCACAGATACGCAGTATTTT. It yields the protein CASSLATSGASTDTQYF.

The chain recombines TRBV20-1 with TRBJ2-7, with 9 bases identical to TRBD2. The CDR3 sequence is 14 residues long. Trimming removed 4 bases from V and 5 bases from J; junction bases left unmatched: 9. Germline assignment: CDR1 DFQATT and CDR2 SNEGSKA (reference sequence). The CDR3 sequence is CSATPLAGLNEQYF. CDR3 coding DNA: TGCAGTGCTACCCCCCTAGCGGGACTAAACGAGCAGTACTTC.

A single count supports this clonotype. This chain links TRBV7-9 with TRBJ2-7; D is unresolved. There are 11 residues in the CDR3. With 2 bases removed from V and 4 bases from J, the gap between germline ends came to 3 bases. The germline V gene has CDR1 SEHNR and CDR2 FQNEAQ (reference sequence). CDR3 in amino acids: CASSLSYEQYF. DNA of the CDR3: TGTGCCAGCAGCTTATCTTACGAGCAGTACTTC.

The chain carries TRBV19 and TRBJ2-2; D perhaps matches TRBD1 (6 bases). Germline V gene lookup returns CDR1 LNHDA and CDR2 SQIVND (reference sequence). V was trimmed by 3 bases and J by 1 base, leaving 6 bases between them. The CDR3 loop spans 14 amino acids. CDR3 coding DNA: TGTGCCAGTAGTATGACAGGGAACACCGGGGAGCTGTTTTTT. Translation gives CASSMTGNTGELFF.